These T cell receptor beta chains were read from a single sample in a study of blood T cell repertoires in COVID-19. Sequencing was performed with immunoSEQ multiplex PCR; in TCRdb, only in-frame clones are kept and a portion is missing. The sample lists approximately 230,000 clones, 70% to 90% occurring once. Sequencing used peripheral blood. All receptors come from an elderly man with acute or convalescent COVID-19. CDR3s include the opening cysteine and the closing phenylalanine or tryptophan. D genes are given only for firm matches. The size entry is marked missing in some rows and otherwise reads once, few, many or a size class.

v_call	clone_size	j_call	d_call	cdr3_aa	cdr3_nt
TRBV7-2	-	TRBJ2-4	TRBD1	CASSGRDRDSLAKNIQYF	TGTGCCAGCAGCGGCCGGGACAGAGATTCCTTAGCCAAAAACATTCAGTACTTC
TRBV19	-	TRBJ2-1	-	CASSQDSSYYNEQFF	TGTGCCAGTAGTCAGGACAGTTCATACTACAATGAGCAGTTCTTC
TRBV13	-	TRBJ2-2	TRBD2	CASSHGLAGGTGELFF	TGTGCCAGCAGCCACGGACTAGCGGGAGGCACCGGGGAGCTGTTTTTT
TRBV7-9	-	TRBJ1-4	TRBD1	CASSLSGTGDEKLFF	TGTGCCAGCAGCTTATCCGGGACAGGGGACGAAAAACTGTTTTTT
TRBV5-4	-	TRBJ2-7	TRBD2	CASSASGSYEQYF	TGTGCCAGCAGCGCCAGCGGGAGCTACGAGCAGTACTTC
TRBV28	-	TRBJ2-7	-	CASSFAYEQYF	TGTGCCAGCAGTTTCGCCTACGAGCAGTACTTC
TRBV6-2/TRBV6-3	-	TRBJ1-3	-	CASSYGRYSGNTIYF	TGTGCCAGCAGTTACGGGCGCTACTCTGGAAACACCATATATTTT
TRBV28	-	TRBJ1-4	-	CASREAGWKNEKLFF	TGTGCCAGCAGGGAGGCGGGGTGGAAGAATGAAAAACTGTTTTTT
TRBV5-5	-	TRBJ1-6	-	CASSLGQGNSPLHF	TGTGCCAGCAGCTTGGGGCAGGGAAATTCACCCCTCCACTTT
TRBV23-1	once	TRBJ2-1	-	CASSRRGGVRQGSYNEQFF	TGCGCCAGCAGCCGCCGAGGCGGGGTCCGACAGGGCTCCTACAATGAGCAGTTCTTC
TRBV5-1	-	TRBJ1-6	TRBD1	CASSHRQGGGGNSPLHF	TGCGCCAGCAGCCACCGACAGGGGGGCGGAGGGAATTCACCCCTCCACTTT
TRBV19	once	TRBJ2-2	TRBD2	CASRLAGGPAGELFF	TGTGCCAGTAGGTTAGCGGGAGGGCCAGCCGGGGAGCTGTTTTTT
TRBV28	-	TRBJ2-5	-	CASLKPRGGLQETQYF	TGTGCCAGCCTTAAGCCTAGAGGAGGACTCCAAGAGACCCAGTACTTC
TRBV11-2	-	TRBJ2-1	TRBD2	CASSDGTSGTRSYNEQFF	TGTGCCAGCAGCGATGGGACTAGCGGGACCCGGTCCTACAATGAGCAGTTCTTC
TRBV2	-	TRBJ2-3	-	CASSLGQGGADTQYF	TGTGCCAGCAGCCTCGGACAGGGAGGGGCAGATACGCAGTATTTT
TRBV2	-	TRBJ1-6	-	CASSEVLGGSSYNSPLHF	TGTGCCAGCAGTGAAGTCCTTGGCGGTAGCTCCTATAATTCACCCCTCCACTTT
TRBV7-9	-	TRBJ2-4	-	CASGPQVVAKNIQYF	TGTGCCAGCGGGCCTCAGGTTGTGGCCAAAAACATTCAGTACTTC
TRBV28	-	TRBJ2-7	-	CASSLSIRGYEQYF	TGTGCCAGCAGTTTATCAATCAGGGGCTACGAGCAGTACTTC
TRBV20-1	-	TRBJ2-1	-	CSASSEYASYNEQFF	TGCAGTGCTAGTTCCGAGTACGCATCCTACAATGAGCAGTTCTTC
TRBV6-5	-	TRBJ1-5	-	CASSQDRTNNQPQHF	TGTGCCAGCAGCCAGGACAGAACCAACAATCAGCCCCAGCATTTT
TRBV6-5	-	TRBJ1-6	TRBD1	CASRGQGSSPLHF	TGTGCCAGCAGAGGACAGGGGAGTTCACCCCTCCACTTT
TRBV7-2	-	TRBJ2-2	-	CASSLAAGTAGGELFF	TGTGCCAGCAGCTTAGCCGCCGGGACAGCGGGCGGGGAGCTGTTTTTT
TRBV6-4	-	TRBJ1-5	-	CASSREFNQPQHF	TGTGCCAGCAGTAGGGAGTTCAATCAGCCCCAGCATTTT
TRBV9	-	TRBJ1-2	-	CASSVFGGSNYGYTF	TGTGCCAGCAGCGTATTTGGGGGCTCCAACTATGGCTACACCTTC
TRBV11-2	-	TRBJ2-3	-	CASSWGLNTDTQYF	TGTGCCAGCAGCTGGGGCCTTAACACAGATACGCAGTATTTT
TRBV6-1	-	TRBJ2-7	TRBD1	CASSEADRARSEQYF	TGTGCCAGCAGTGAAGCGGACAGGGCGCGGTCCGAGCAGTACTTC
TRBV7-2	-	TRBJ2-1	-	CASSLDFPNEQFF	TGTGCCAGCAGCTTAGACTTCCCCAATGAGCAGTTCTTC
TRBV6-5	-	TRBJ1-1	TRBD1	CASRPGGFTEAFF	TGTGCCAGCAGGCCAGGGGGATTCACTGAAGCTTTCTTT
TRBV7-2	-	TRBJ1-6	-	CASSLAHGSPLHF	TGTGCCAGCAGCTTAGCGCACGGGTCACCCCTCCACTTT
TRBV6-6	-	TRBJ1-2	TRBD1	CASSYSAGGSYGYTF	TGTGCCAGCAGTTACTCGGCAGGGGGAAGCTATGGCTACACCTTC
TRBV7-2	-	TRBJ2-7	TRBD1	CASSAGQAGFYEQYF	TGTGCCAGCAGCGCCGGACAGGCAGGGTTCTACGAGCAGTACTTC
TRBV19	once	TRBJ1-5	TRBD1	CASNDRGHDQPQHF	TGTGCCAGTAATGACAGGGGGCATGATCAGCCCCAGCATTTT
TRBV7-2	-	TRBJ1-3	-	CASSLAGGNTIYF	TGTGCCAGCAGCTTGGCGGGGGGGAACACCATATATTTT
TRBV27	once	TRBJ2-2	-	CASSLRRVGTGELFF	TGTGCCAGCAGTTTAAGACGGGTGGGCACCGGGGAGCTGTTTTTT
TRBV19	once	TRBJ2-7	TRBD2	CASSTRTSGGSYEQYF	TGTGCCAGTAGTACTCGGACTAGCGGGGGGTCCTACGAGCAGTACTTC